This TCR beta chain was captured by sequencing in a study of human T cells and chemical hapten exposure. General study points: There was no change with DPC sensitization in TCRs above 1 in 1000 frequency.

The time point: patch test 3, about 24 weeks after DPC sensitization. Stated treatment: therapeutic diphenylcyclopropenone sensitization with weekly scalp DPC. Venepuncture was done earlier than the placement of each patch test. A single record per CDR3 protein comes from TCRdb applying MiXCR to the RACE reads. This sample carries 95,000 to 150,000 distinct CDR3 sequences, 10% to 12% of them seen once, and the ten largest clones take over 2%. In germline, CDR1 is MNHNY, CDR2 SVGAGI (reference sequence). This CDR3 comprises 16 residues. J was trimmed by 3 bases and V by 4 bases; bases with no gene match: 9. As regards this clonotype: Its antigen is as yet unknown.

This rearrangement joins TRBV6-6 to TRBJ1-1; 9 positions match TRBD1. This clonotype originated in a woman in her 50s with alopecia areata. Some clones in this sample may be carry-over from other donors' samples. Here the sequenced sample was whole blood, taken in connection with sensitization to the hapten diphenylcyclopropenone (DPC). The CDR3 bases are TGTGCCAGCAGTTTCACCCCGGGACAGGGCGACACTGAAGCTTTCTTT. Its protein is CASSFTPGQGDTEAFF.